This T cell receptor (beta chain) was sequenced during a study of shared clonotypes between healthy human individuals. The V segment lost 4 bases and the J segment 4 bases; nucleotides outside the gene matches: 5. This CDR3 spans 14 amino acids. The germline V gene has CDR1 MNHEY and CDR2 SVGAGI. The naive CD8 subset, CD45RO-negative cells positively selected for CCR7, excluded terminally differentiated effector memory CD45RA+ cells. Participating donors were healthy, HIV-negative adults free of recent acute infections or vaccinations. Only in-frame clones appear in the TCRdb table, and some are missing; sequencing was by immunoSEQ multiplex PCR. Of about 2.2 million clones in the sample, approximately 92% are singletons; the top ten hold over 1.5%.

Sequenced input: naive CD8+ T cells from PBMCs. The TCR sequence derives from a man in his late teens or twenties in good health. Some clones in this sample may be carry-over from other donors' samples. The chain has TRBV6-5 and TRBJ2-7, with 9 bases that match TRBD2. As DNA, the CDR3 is TGTGCCAGCAGTTTTAGCGGGAGCGGTTACGAGCAGTACTTC. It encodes CASSFSGSGYEQYF.